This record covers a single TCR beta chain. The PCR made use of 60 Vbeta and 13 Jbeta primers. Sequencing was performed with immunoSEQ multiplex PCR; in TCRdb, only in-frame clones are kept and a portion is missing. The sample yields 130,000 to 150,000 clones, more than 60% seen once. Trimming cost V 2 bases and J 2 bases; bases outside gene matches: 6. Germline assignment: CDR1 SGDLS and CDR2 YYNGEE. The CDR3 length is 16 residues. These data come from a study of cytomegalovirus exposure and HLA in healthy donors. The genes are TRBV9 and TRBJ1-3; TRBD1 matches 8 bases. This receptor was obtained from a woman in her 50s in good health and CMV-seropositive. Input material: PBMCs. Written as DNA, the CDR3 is TGTGCCAGCAGCGTGGCCGGACAGGGCCCTGGAAACACCATATATTTT. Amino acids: CASSVAGQGPGNTIYF.